Presented here are 18 T cell receptor beta chains from one specimen sequenced in a study of blood T cell repertoires in COVID-19. TCRdb's table, derived via immunoSEQ multiplex PCR, lists solely in-frame clones and lacks some. Among roughly 250,000 clones listed, about 87% were seen once. Sequenced material: peripheral blood. Source of these receptors: a woman in her thirties or forties with acute or convalescent COVID-19.

The genes are TRBV3-1 (or the pseudogene TRBV3-2) and TRBJ1-2, with 10 bases aligning to TRBD1. Germline loops: CDR1 LGHDT, CDR2 YNNKEL (reference sequence). The V segment lost 0 bases and the J segment 7 bases; nucleotides outside the gene matches: 5. The CDR3 length is 15 residues. In nucleotides, the CDR3 is TGTGCCAGCAGCCAAGAAGTGACAGGGGGCGTTGGCTACACCTTC. Protein: CASSQEVTGGVGYTF.

The chain carries TRBV3-1 (or the pseudogene TRBV3-2) and TRBJ2-1; TRBD2 is a possible D gene (6 bases). The V end lost 6 bases, the J end lost 3 bases, and 12 bases lay between the germline ends. Germline CDR1 and CDR2: LGHDT and YNNKEL (reference sequence). The CDR3 loop spans 14 amino acids. The CDR3 DNA follows: TGTGCCAGCAGGGGTGGTAGCGGCTACAATGAGCAGTTCTTC. Translated: CASRGGSGYNEQFF.

The rearrangement uses TRBV2 and TRBJ1-1, with TRBD1 as a possible D gene (6 bases). V was trimmed by 8 bases and J by 7 bases, leaving 17 bases between them. CDR3 length: 13 residues. CDR1 is SNHLY, CDR2 FYNNEI, per germline. In nucleotides, the CDR3 is TGTGCCAGCGAGAACCTAGGGGGGGTTGAAGCTTTCTTT. Amino acid sequence: CASENLGGVEAFF.

Of note for this clone: The identical CDR3 is also encoded by other nucleotide sequences in the sample. The chain joins TRBV6-5 to TRBJ1-2, with TRBD1 matching 7 bases. V lost 5 bases to trimming and J lost 2 bases; unmatched junction nucleotides: 2. The CDR3 loop spans 13 amino acids. Germline V gives CDR1 MNHEY, CDR2 SVGAGI. The CDR3 is CASSPTGNYGYTF. CDR3 sequence (DNA): TGTGCCAGCAGTCCGACAGGGAACTATGGCTACACCTTC.

A single count supports this clone. The V gene is TRBV3-1 (or the pseudogene TRBV3-2), the J gene TRBJ2-5, with TRBD2 identical over 10 bases. Losses at the gene ends were 2 bases for V and 1 base for J; bases not matched to a gene: 13. The germline V gene has CDR1 LGHDT and CDR2 YNNKEL (reference sequence). This CDR3 has 19 residues. As DNA, the CDR3 is TGTGCCAGCAGCCAATCCGGACTAGCGGCGCTTTTGACCCAAGAGACCCAGTACTTC. Its translation is CASSQSGLAALLTQETQYF.

The rearrangement joins TRBV5-4 to TRBJ2-3; 8 positions match TRBD2. The V segment lost 0 bases and the J segment 2 bases; nucleotides outside the gene matches: 5. CDR3 length: 16 amino acids. CDR1 SGHNT and CDR2 YYREEE come from the germline V gene (reference sequence). The CDR3 coding sequence is TGTGCCAGCAGCTTGGAAGCGGGGGCAAACACAGATACGCAGTATTTT. Translated, it gives CASSLEAGANTDTQYF. Full variable domain (rest looked up from reference TRBV5-4 and TRBJ2-3): ETGVTQSPTHLIKTRGQQVTLRCSSQSGHNTVSWYQQALGQGPQFIFQYYREEENGRGNFPPRFSGLQFPNYSSELNVNALELDDSALYLCASSLEAGANTDTQYFGPGTRLTVL.

This clone was observed a few times. This chain joins TRBV19 and TRBJ1-2, with D tentatively TRBD1 (6 bases). CDR3 length equals 14 residues. V lost 6 bases and J 4 bases, leaving 15 bases between the germline ends. Per germline, CDR1 LNHDA and CDR2 SQIVND (reference sequence). Here the CDR3 DNA reads TGTGCCAGTAGAGGCGGGGGCGCGGGCTATGGCTACACCTTC. It encodes CASRGGGAGYGYTF.

This rearrangement joins TRBV4-1 to TRBJ2-7; no reliable D call. CDR1 and CDR2 (germline): MGHRA, YSYEKL. This CDR3 contains 15 residues. V lost 4 bases and J lost 3, with 16 bases in between. In DNA form, the CDR3 reads TGCGCCAGCAGCCCGTCCAGTATTGGAGTCTACGAGCAGTACGTC. Residues: CASSPSSIGVYEQYV.

This sequence joins TRBV21-1 and TRBJ1-1. TRBV21-1 is a recognized pseudogene. The CDR3 has 16 residues. The CDR3 spells CASSARSREMNTEAFF. The CDR3 region has the DNA TGTGCCAGCAGCGCGCGGTCGAGGGAGATGAACACTGAAGCTTTCTTT.

V is TRBV11-2 and J is TRBJ1-1; D unclear. Germline CDR1 SGHAT, CDR2 FQNNGV. CDR3 length: 12 amino acids. Trimming removed 4 bases at V and 1 base at J, with 4 bases between. CDR3 region: CASSSGNTEAFF. The CDR3 DNA reads TGTGCCAGCAGCTCCGGGAACACTGAAGCTTTCTTT.

This clone turned up a few times. This chain connects TRBV2 to TRBJ1-2; TRBD1 matches at 9 bases. The CDR3 covers 14 residues. Germline CDR1 SNHLY, CDR2 FYNNEI. Trimming removed 3 bases from V and 8 bases from J; junction bases left unmatched: 7. The CDR3 is CASSDDRGTLGYTF. The DNA for the CDR3 is TGTGCCAGCAGTGACGACAGGGGGACGTTAGGCTACACCTTC.

The chain recombines TRBV2 with TRBJ1-1; a possible D gene is TRBD1 (6 bases). Deletions cut 5 bases from V and 5 bases from J, with 9 bases between. The CDR3 extends over 12 amino acids. Germline loops: CDR1 SNHLY, CDR2 FYNNEI. CDR3 sequence: CASSRQETEAFF. The CDR3 DNA reads as TGTGCCAGCAGTAGACAGGAAACTGAAGCTTTCTTT.

The chain recombines TRBV25-1 with TRBJ1-5; the D is unclear. V was shortened by 7 bases and J by 0 bases, with 16 bases between the two germline ends. The CDR3 totals 16 residues. CDR1 MGHDK and CDR2 SYGVNS come from the germline V gene. The CDR3 loop reads CASTTGSTGSNQPQHF. DNA for the CDR3: TGTGCCAGCACCACGGGGTCCACCGGTAGCAATCAGCCCCAGCATTTT.

The chain employs TRBV6-5 and TRBJ1-4, with D perhaps matching TRBD1 (6 bases). The CDR3 runs 14 residues. The V end was cut by 7 bases, the J end by 0 bases, with 9 bases between. CDR1 and CDR2 (germline): MNHEY, SVGAGI. The CDR3 nucleotides read TGTGCCAGCAAACAGGGCACAACTAATGAAAAACTGTTTTTT. Translating it yields CASKQGTTNEKLFF.

The rearrangement joins TRBV9 to TRBJ2-3, with TRBD2 matching 14 bases. This CDR3 region has 17 residues. The ends lost 4 bases at V and 1 base at J; junction bases unmatched: 5. Germline loops: CDR1 SGDLS, CDR2 YYNGEE. The DNA of the CDR3 is TGTGCCAGCAGCCGAGGACTAGCGGGGGGCGGCACAGATACGCAGTATTTT. Translating gives CASSRGLAGGGTDTQYF.

V and J are TRBV5-1 and TRBJ1-1, with 8 bases that match TRBD1. Germline V gene sequence: CDR1 SGHRS, CDR2 YFSETQ. This CDR3 spans 15 amino acids. With V trimmed by 0 bases and J by 2 bases, 3 bases remained unmatched. In nucleotides, the CDR3 is TGCGCCAGCAGCTTGGCAGGGGGCATTAACACTGAAGCTTTCTTT. It is translated as CASSLAGGINTEAFF.

V is TRBV3-1 (or the pseudogene TRBV3-2) and J is TRBJ2-2; no reliable D call. CDR1 and CDR2 (germline): LGHDT, YNNKEL (reference sequence). This CDR3 is 14 amino acids long. V was shortened by 4 bases and J by 4 bases, with 10 bases between the two germline ends. In DNA form, the CDR3 reads TGTGCCAGCAGCCCACTTAGCCGCACCGGGGAGCTGTTTTTT. As protein: CASSPLSRTGELFF.

The rearrangement links TRBV19 to TRBJ1-5; 7 nucleotides agree with TRBD1. The CDR3 contains 18 residues. Germline assignment: CDR1 LNHDA and CDR2 SQIVND (reference sequence). Trimming removed 4 bases from V and 1 base from J; junction bases left unmatched: 13. CDR3 nucleotides: TGTGCCAGTAGTACGTCCCGACAGGGCCCCGCGAGCAATCAGCCCCAGCATTTT. Translated, it gives CASSTSRQGPASNQPQHF.